This TCR beta chain comes out of a study of T cell repertoires in cytomegalovirus infection. The CDR3 runs to 15 residues. The germline V and J ends were trimmed by 2 bases and 2 bases, with 10 bases remaining between them. Per germline, CDR1 KGHSH and CDR2 LQKENI. TCRdb recomputed calls from the reads with MiXCR, one row per CDR3 protein. The sample includes some 590,000 distinct CDR3 sequences, almost 40% seen only once; the top ten take around 48%. Regarding this clonotype: Its specificity is unknown.

J is TRBJ1-5 and V is TRBV18; no clear D gene. The input for sequencing was cultured PBMCs, taken from culture after CMV antigen stimulation. The TCR comes from a human donor in good health (CMV status not recorded). Some clones in this sample may be carry-over from other donors' samples. CDR3 sequence (DNA): TGTGCCAGCTCACCAACGGCCGAGCGCAATCAGCCCCAGCATTTT. Residues: CASSPTAERNQPQHF.